This entry concerns a single T cell receptor beta chain. The data were taken from a study of blood T cell repertoires in COVID-19. The overall study: Specimens from acute and convalescent COVID-19 originated in the United States, Italy and Spain.

Per the original data handling: From reference gene primer amplification, estimates of nucleated cell counts were derived. Using immunoSEQ multiplex PCR, the repertoire was profiled, and TCRdb retains in-frame clones only, with some absent. V, J and clone size reflect that table, while D and trimming were determined from the DNA. The profile covers about 180,000 clones, with 86% appearing a single time and under 3% taken by the ten largest. Germline V gene data show CDR1 as LGHDT and CDR2 as YNNKEL (reference sequence). J gave up 6 bases and V 2 bases, and 2 bases lay outside the gene matches. This CDR3 region has 13 residues.

The clonotype was recovered from a woman in her 30s with active or convalescent COVID-19. Source material: peripheral blood. The V gene is TRBV3-1 (or the pseudogene TRBV3-2), the J gene TRBJ1-2; 8 nucleotides align to TRBD1. The CDR3 DNA sequence: TGTGCCAGCAGCCAAACAGGGGGGGATGGCTACACCTTC. Residues: CASSQTGGDGYTF.